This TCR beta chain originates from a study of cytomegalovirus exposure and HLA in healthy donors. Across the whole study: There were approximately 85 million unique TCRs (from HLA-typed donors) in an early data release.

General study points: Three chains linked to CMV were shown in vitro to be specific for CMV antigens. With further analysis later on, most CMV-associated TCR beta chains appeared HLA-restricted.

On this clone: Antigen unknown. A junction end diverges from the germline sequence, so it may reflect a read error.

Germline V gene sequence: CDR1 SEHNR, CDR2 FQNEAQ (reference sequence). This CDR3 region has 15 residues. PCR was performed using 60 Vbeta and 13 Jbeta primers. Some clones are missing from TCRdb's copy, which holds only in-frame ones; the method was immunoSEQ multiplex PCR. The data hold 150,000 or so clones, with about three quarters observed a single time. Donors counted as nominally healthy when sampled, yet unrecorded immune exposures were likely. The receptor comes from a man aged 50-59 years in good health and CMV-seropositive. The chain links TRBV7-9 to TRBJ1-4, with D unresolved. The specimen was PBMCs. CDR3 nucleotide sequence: TGTTCCAGCAGCTCGAATTGGCGGGGAGGGGAAAAACTGTTTTTT. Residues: CSSSSNWRGGEKLFF.